Below are 4 T cell receptor beta chains sequenced from a single sample in a study of shared clonotypes between healthy human individuals. Data came from immunoSEQ multiplex PCR; TCRdb stores just in-frame clones and leaves some out. The data show some 2.3 million clones, 80% to 95% seen once. Sequencing was carried out using naive CD4+ T cells from PBMCs. This sample's subset: CD45RA+ positively selected. These receptors came from a man younger than 35 in good health. Some clones in this sample may be carry-over from other donors' samples.

The rearrangement joins TRBV7-2 to TRBJ2-7; TRBD1 might be the D (6 bases). The CDR3 totals 15 residues. Germline loops: CDR1 SGHTA, CDR2 FQGNSA. Between the trimmed V and J ends, which lost 6 bases and 4 bases, there was a span of 19 bases. Here the CDR3 DNA reads TGTGCCAGCAGTGTAAGACGGGACATAACTTACGAGCAGTACTTC. Encoded protein: CASSVRRDITYEQYF. The full variable domain, its missing parts supplied by reference TRBV7-2 and TRBJ2-7, is GAGVSQSPSNKVTEKGKDVELRCDPISGHTALYWYRQSLGQGLEFLIYFQGNSAPDKSGLPSDRFSAERTGGSVSTLTIQRTQQEDSAVYLCASSVRRDITYEQYFGPGTRLTVT.

The gene calls are TRBV5-1 and TRBJ1-2, with TRBD1 matching over 10 bases. The CDR3 extends over 17 amino acids. Germline V gene lookup returns CDR1 SGHRS and CDR2 YFSETQ. J was trimmed by 6 bases and V by 3 bases; bases with no gene match: 14. The CDR3 reads CASSSQSPTGGFNGYTF. In nucleotides, the CDR3 is TGCGCCAGCAGCTCCCAAAGCCCGACAGGGGGCTTCAATGGCTACACCTTC.

The chain employs TRBV11-2 and TRBJ1-2; D unclear. The CDR3 contains 15 residues. Germline CDR1 is SGHAT and CDR2 is FQNNGV. V gave up 1 base and J gave up 4 bases, with 13 bases separating them. The CDR3 DNA sequence: TGTGCCAGCAGCTTAGTCCCGGCTCGACGCTATGGCTACACCTTC. It translates to CASSLVPARRYGYTF.

The gene calls are TRBV6-5 and TRBJ2-1; 10 nucleotides match TRBD2. V lost 3 bases and J lost 11; bases outside the gene matches: 7. This CDR3 is 14 amino acids long. CDR1 and CDR2 (germline): MNHEY, SVGAGI. The CDR3 reads CASSYSGGLTKQFF. In DNA, the CDR3 is TGTGCCAGCAGTTATAGCGGGGGGCTTACTAAGCAGTTCTTC.